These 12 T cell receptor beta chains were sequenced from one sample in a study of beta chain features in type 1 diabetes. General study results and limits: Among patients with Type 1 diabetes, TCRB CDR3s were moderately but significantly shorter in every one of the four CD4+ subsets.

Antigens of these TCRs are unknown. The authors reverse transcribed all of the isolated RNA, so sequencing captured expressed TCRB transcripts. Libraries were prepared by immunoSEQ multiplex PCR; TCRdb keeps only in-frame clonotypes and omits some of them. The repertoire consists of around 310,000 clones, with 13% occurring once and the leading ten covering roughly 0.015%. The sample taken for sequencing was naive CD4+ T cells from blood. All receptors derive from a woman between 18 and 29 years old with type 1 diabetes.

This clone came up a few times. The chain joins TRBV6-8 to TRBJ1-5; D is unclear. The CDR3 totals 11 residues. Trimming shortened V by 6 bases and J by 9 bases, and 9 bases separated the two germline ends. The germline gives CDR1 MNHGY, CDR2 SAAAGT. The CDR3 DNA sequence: TGTGCCAGCAGAGACATTCGGCCCCAGCATTTT. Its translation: CASRDIRPQHF.

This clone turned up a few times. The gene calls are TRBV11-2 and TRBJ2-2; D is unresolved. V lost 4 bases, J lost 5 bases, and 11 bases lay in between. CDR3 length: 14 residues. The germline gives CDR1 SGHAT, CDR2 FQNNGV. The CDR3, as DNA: TGTGCCAGCAGCTCCATATTACGGACCGGGGAGCTGTTTTTT. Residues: CASSSILRTGELFF. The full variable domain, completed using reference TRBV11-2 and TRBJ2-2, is EAGVAQSPRYKIIEKRQSVAFWCNPISGHATLYWYQQILGQGPKLLIQFQNNGVVDDSQLPKDRFSAERLKGVDSTLKIQPAKLEDSAVYLCASSSILRTGELFFGEGSRLTVL.

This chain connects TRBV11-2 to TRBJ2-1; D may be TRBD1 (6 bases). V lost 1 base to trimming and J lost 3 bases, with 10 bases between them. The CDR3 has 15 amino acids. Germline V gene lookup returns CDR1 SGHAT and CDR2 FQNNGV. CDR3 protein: CASSLGQGNYNEQFF. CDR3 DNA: TGTGCCAGCAGCTTAGGGCAGGGGAACTACAATGAGCAGTTCTTC.

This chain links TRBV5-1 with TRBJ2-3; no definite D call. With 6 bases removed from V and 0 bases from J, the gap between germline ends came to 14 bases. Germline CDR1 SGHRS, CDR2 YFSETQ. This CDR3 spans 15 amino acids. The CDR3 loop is CASIGLAGSTDTQYF. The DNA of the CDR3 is TGCGCCAGCATAGGATTAGCTGGAAGCACAGATACGCAGTATTTT.

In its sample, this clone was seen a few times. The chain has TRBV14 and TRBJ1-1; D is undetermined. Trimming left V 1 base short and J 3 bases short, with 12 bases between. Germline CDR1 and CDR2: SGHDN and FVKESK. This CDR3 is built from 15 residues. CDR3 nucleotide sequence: TGTGCCAGCAGCCAAGTCTGGGGAGAAGACACTGAAGCTTTCTTT. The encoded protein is CASSQVWGEDTEAFF.

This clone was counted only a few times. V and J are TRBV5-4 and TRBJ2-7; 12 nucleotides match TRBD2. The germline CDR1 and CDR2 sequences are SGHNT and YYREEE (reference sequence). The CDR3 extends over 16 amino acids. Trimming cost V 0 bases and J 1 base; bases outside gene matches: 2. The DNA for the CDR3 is TGTGCCAGCAGCTTGGGACTAGCGGGAGCGTCCTACGAGCAGTACTTC. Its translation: CASSLGLAGASYEQYF.

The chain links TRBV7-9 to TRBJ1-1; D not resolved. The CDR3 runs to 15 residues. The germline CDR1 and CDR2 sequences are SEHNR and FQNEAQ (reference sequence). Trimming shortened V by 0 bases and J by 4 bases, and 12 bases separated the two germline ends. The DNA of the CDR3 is TGTGCCAGCAGCTTAGCGCTCGGTTCGGGCACTGAAGCTTTCTTT. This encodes CASSLALGSGTEAFF.

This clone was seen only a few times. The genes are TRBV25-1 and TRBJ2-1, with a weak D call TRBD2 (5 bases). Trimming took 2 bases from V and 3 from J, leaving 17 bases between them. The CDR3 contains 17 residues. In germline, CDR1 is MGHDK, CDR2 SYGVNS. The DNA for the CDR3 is TGTGCCAGCAGTGAAGTTACACCCGGACTGGGCTACAATGAGCAGTTCTTC. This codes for CASSEVTPGLGYNEQFF.

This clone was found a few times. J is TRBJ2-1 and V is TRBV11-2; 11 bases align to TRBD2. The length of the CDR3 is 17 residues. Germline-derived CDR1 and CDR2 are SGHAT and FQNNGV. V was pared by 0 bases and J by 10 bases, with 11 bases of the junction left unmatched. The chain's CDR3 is CASSLDLLAGGLGEQFF. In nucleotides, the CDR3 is TGTGCCAGCAGCTTAGATCTCCTAGCGGGGGGACTCGGCGAGCAGTTCTTC. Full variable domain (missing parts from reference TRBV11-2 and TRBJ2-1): EAGVAQSPRYKIIEKRQSVAFWCNPISGHATLYWYQQILGQGPKLLIQFQNNGVVDDSQLPKDRFSAERLKGVDSTLKIQPAKLEDSAVYLCASSLDLLAGGLGEQFFGPGTRLTVL.

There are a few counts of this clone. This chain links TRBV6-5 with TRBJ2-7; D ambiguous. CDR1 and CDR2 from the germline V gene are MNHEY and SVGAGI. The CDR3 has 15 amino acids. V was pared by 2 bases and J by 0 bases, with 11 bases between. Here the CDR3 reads CASSYNEELSYEQYF. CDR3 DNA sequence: TGTGCCAGCAGTTACAACGAGGAACTCTCCTACGAGCAGTACTTC.

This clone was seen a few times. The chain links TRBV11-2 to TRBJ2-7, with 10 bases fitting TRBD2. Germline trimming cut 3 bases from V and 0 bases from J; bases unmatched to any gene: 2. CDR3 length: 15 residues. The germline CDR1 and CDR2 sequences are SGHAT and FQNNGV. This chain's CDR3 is CASSFGLAASYEQYV. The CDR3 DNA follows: TGTGCCAGCAGCTTTGGACTAGCGGCCTCCTACGAGCAGTACGTC.

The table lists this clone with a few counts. CDR3 loop: CASSLQGVSSYEQYF. CDR3 bases: TGTGCCAGCAGCTTACAAGGGGTAAGCTCCTACGAGCAGTACTTC. The gene calls are TRBV7-8 and TRBJ2-7; D is possibly TRBD1 (5 bases). CDR3 length: 15 residues. From germline, CDR1 is SGHVS and CDR2 FQNEAQ. V was cut by 2 bases and J by 0 bases, with 11 bases left in between.